This entry lists 30 T cell receptor beta chains sequenced from one sample in a study of healthy donors' naive CD4 and CD8 T cells. A linear amplification protocol produced the TCR libraries from 500 ng of total RNA. TCRdb called the reads again in MiXCR, with one record for every CDR3 protein. The sample holds about 200,000 distinct CDR3 sequences, about 70% seen once. The sequenced material came from naive CD4+ and CD8+ T cells sorted from blood, pooled from several donors. The receptors were gathered from a pool of human donors in good health; the sample pools cells from several healthy donors.

The J gene is TRBJ2-1, the V gene TRBV7-8; D not certain. Germline V gene data show CDR1 as SGHVS and CDR2 as FQNEAQ. The CDR3 loop spans 15 amino acids. The V end was cut by 5 bases, the J end by 0 bases, with 11 bases between. CDR3 residues: CASSLQGSSYNEQFF. CDR3 nucleotides: TGTGCCAGCAGCCTCCAAGGCAGCTCCTACAATGAGCAGTTCTTC.

V and J are TRBV30 and TRBJ1-1; D remains ambiguous. Germline CDR1 is GTSNPN and CDR2 is SVGIG (reference sequence). The CDR3 has 14 amino acids. V lost 0 bases and J lost 1, with 9 bases in between. CDR3 region: CAWSVWEGNTEAFF. The CDR3 coding sequence is TGTGCCTGGAGTGTATGGGAAGGGAACACTGAAGCTTTCTTT.

The V gene is TRBV6-2 or TRBV6-3, the J gene TRBJ2-7; 8 bases fit TRBD2. The CDR3 has 13 amino acids. In germline, CDR1 is MNHEY, CDR2 SVGEGT. The J segment lost 4 bases and the V segment lost 8 bases, leaving 7 bases of the junction unmatched. The CDR3 spells CASWAGGGYEQYV. The CDR3 DNA is TGTGCCAGCTGGGCGGGAGGAGGGTACGAGCAGTACGTC.

In this sample, this clonotype turned up a few times. V and J are TRBV6-5 and TRBJ2-7; the match to TRBD1 covers 7 bases. The CDR3 extends over 14 amino acids. Trimming at V came to 0 bases and at J to 4 bases, leaving 3 bases not matched to a gene. Germline V gene data show CDR1 as MNHEY and CDR2 as SVGAGI. In DNA form, the CDR3 reads TGTGCCAGCAGTTACTCGGACAGGTTATACGAGCAGTACTTC. It codes for CASSYSDRLYEQYF.

The chain joins TRBV29-1 to TRBJ2-4, with a tentative D call TRBD1 (6 bases). Trimming shortened V by 0 bases and J by 12 bases, and 18 bases separated the two germline ends. The CDR3 totals 14 residues. Looked up from germline, CDR1 is SQVTM and CDR2 is ANQGSEA. The DNA for the CDR3 is TGCAGCGTTGAAGATGGCTACCTGGACAGTACTCAGTACTTC. Its translation: CSVEDGYLDSTQYF.

This rearrangement joins TRBV20-1 to TRBJ2-5; TRBD2 aligns across 8 bases. Germline assignment: CDR1 DFQATT and CDR2 SNEGSKA (reference sequence). This CDR3 contains 13 residues. V shed 5 bases and J 4 bases; nucleotides not matched to a gene: 6. Here the CDR3 DNA reads TGCAGTGCTGACGGGAGGGCAGGAGAGACCCAGTACTTC. As protein: CSADGRAGETQYF.

The chain is built from TRBV7-2 and TRBJ2-2; D is unclear. Germline V gives CDR1 SGHTA, CDR2 FQGNSA. V lost 8 bases, J lost 4 bases, and 14 bases lay in between. This CDR3 is 14 amino acids long. CDR3 sequence reads: CASRPNWGTGELFF. The DNA of the CDR3 is TGTGCCAGCCGACCCAACTGGGGCACCGGGGAGCTGTTTTTT.

This sequence joins TRBV10-3 and TRBJ2-5; 10 nucleotides line up with TRBD2. This CDR3 contains 13 residues. Looked up from germline, CDR1 is ENHRY and CDR2 is SYGVKD. V was pared by 10 bases and J by 4 bases, with 6 bases of the junction left unmatched. CDR3 loop: CASGRLAGETQYF. In DNA form, the CDR3 reads TGTGCCAGCGGAAGACTAGCGGGAGAGACCCAGTACTTC.

This clonotype has just one count. The V gene is TRBV6-5, the J gene TRBJ2-5, with D possibly called TRBD1 or TRBD2 (6 bases each). Germline V gene sequence: CDR1 MNHEY, CDR2 SVGAGI. There are 16 residues in the CDR3. Trimming cost V 0 bases and J 5 bases, with 16 bases left between them. The CDR3 is CASSYSGDYGGETQYF. The CDR3 DNA follows: TGTGCCAGCAGTTACTCCGGGGATTACGGGGGCGAGACCCAGTACTTC.

CDR3 loop: CASSPGTSGARNEQFF. CDR3 in DNA: TGTGCCAGCAGCCCCGGGACTAGCGGCGCACGGAATGAGCAGTTCTTC. The rearrangement uses TRBV5-4 and TRBJ2-1, with 11 positions matching TRBD2. The junction had 10 bases not matched to a gene; V was cut back by 4 bases and J by 7 bases. Germline V lookup: CDR1 SGHNT, CDR2 YYREEE (reference sequence). This CDR3 spans 16 amino acids. Full variable domain (remainder filled in from reference TRBV5-4 and TRBJ2-1): ETGVTQSPTHLIKTRGQQVTLRCSSQSGHNTVSWYQQALGQGPQFIFQYYREEENGRGNFPPRFSGLQFPNYSSELNVNALELDDSALYLCASSPGTSGARNEQFFGPGTRLTVL.

V gene TRBV5-5 combines with J gene TRBJ2-5, with 10 nucleotides matching TRBD2. The CDR3 consists of 16 residues. Germline V lookup: CDR1 SGHKS, CDR2 YYEKEE (reference sequence). Trimming took 0 bases from V and 5 from J; bases not matched to a gene: 7. CDR3 nucleotides: TGTGCCAGCAGCTTGGGAGCTAGCGGGAGTTTCGAGACCCAGTACTTC. Its protein product is CASSLGASGSFETQYF.

The chain employs TRBV15 and TRBJ2-7, with TRBD1 as a possible D gene (6 bases). Germline CDR1 LNHNV, CDR2 YYDKDF (reference sequence). CDR3 length equals 17 residues. V was clipped by 0 bases and J by 2 bases, with 17 bases between them. The CDR3 reads CATSRDEWRGQPYEQYF. In DNA form, the CDR3 reads TGTGCCACCAGCAGAGATGAATGGCGAGGACAGCCCTACGAGCAGTACTTC. The variable domain in full, completed from reference TRBV15 and TRBJ2-7, reads DAMVIQNPRYQVTQFGKPVTLSCSQTLNHNVMYWYQQKSSQAPKLLFHYYDKDFNNEADTPDNFQSRRPNTSFCFLDIRSPGLGDTAMYLCATSRDEWRGQPYEQYFGPGTRLTVT.

About this clonotype: The junction and the germline gene differ at one end; a read error may be behind it. This chain connects TRBV7-2 to TRBJ2-1, with 8 nucleotides matching TRBD2. CDR3 length: 13 amino acids. Germline V lookup: CDR1 SGHTA, CDR2 FQGNSA. The chain's CDR3 is CASSFMSGGEQLF. The CDR3 bases are TGTGCCAGCAGCTTCATGAGCGGGGGAGAGCAGCTCTTC.

The chain recombines TRBV6-4 with TRBJ1-2, with D tentatively TRBD1 (6 bases). Germline V gene sequence: CDR1 MRHNA, CDR2 SNTAGT. V was cut by 0 bases and J by 4 bases, with 9 bases left in between. The CDR3 length is 14 residues. The chain's CDR3 is CASSDSWGAYGYTF. CDR3 bases: TGTGCCAGCAGTGACTCATGGGGGGCCTATGGCTACACCTTC.

The chain joins TRBV29-1 to TRBJ2-7, with 9 bases lining up with TRBD1. V shed 7 bases and J 4 bases; nucleotides not matched to a gene: 11. CDR1 and CDR2 from the germline V gene are SQVTM and ANQGSEA. CDR3 size: 14 residues. The CDR3 loop reads CSASTGTGLYEQYF. For the CDR3, the DNA is TGCAGCGCTTCTACCGGGACAGGGCTTTACGAGCAGTACTTC.

CDR3 sequence: CASSLGGVIGKLSEAFF. CDR3 nucleotides: TGTGCCAGCAGCTTGGGAGGGGTTATCGGGAAATTAAGTGAAGCTTTCTTT. This chain connects TRBV5-4 to TRBJ1-1; D perhaps matches TRBD1 (5 bases). The V and J ends lost 0 bases and 7 bases respectively, with 22 bases between them. This CDR3 comprises 17 residues. CDR1 and CDR2 from the germline V gene are SGHNT and YYREEE (reference sequence).

The chain links TRBV20-1 to TRBJ2-1; 13 nucleotides agree with TRBD2. The CDR3 is 22 residues long. V shed 1 base and J 6 bases; nucleotides not matched to a gene: 24. Germline CDR1 is DFQATT and CDR2 is SNEGSKA (reference sequence). The CDR3 nucleotides are TGCAGTGCTAGAGGCACCGGCCCCGCGGGACTAGCGGGAATGCGAACCGGCAATGAGCAGTTCTTC. Its translation: CSARGTGPAGLAGMRTGNEQFF.

This sequence joins TRBV6-5 and TRBJ1-2; 7 nucleotides match TRBD1. The V segment lost 3 bases and the J segment 7 bases; nucleotides outside the gene matches: 11. The length of the CDR3 is 15 residues. Germline V lookup: CDR1 MNHEY, CDR2 SVGAGI. The CDR3 sequence: CASSYDRATSGGYTF. CDR3 nucleotides: TGTGCCAGCAGTTATGACAGGGCCACATCGGGTGGCTACACCTTC.

This clonotype was detected only a few times. The gene calls are TRBV29-1 and TRBJ2-1, with D unclear. This CDR3 is 10 amino acids long. Trimming stripped 2 bases from V and 12 bases from J, with 8 bases between. CDR1 and CDR2 from the germline V gene are SQVTM and ANQGSEA. CDR3 loop: CSVESVGQFF. The CDR3 DNA is TGCAGCGTTGAATCCGTCGGGCAGTTCTTC.

This clonotype showed up many times. The gene calls are TRBV28 and TRBJ1-4; D remains ambiguous. The CDR3 contains 16 residues. In germline, CDR1 is MDHEN, CDR2 SYDVKM. V lost 3 bases and J lost 3, with 14 bases in between. The CDR3 here is CASSFYTGKANEKLFF. CDR3 bases: TGTGCCAGCAGTTTCTACACCGGGAAGGCTAATGAAAAACTGTTTTTT. The full variable domain, rest sourced from reference TRBV28 and TRBJ1-4, is DVKVTQSSRYLVKRTGEKVFLECVQDMDHENMFWYRQDPGLGLRLIYFSYDVKMKEKGDIPEGYSVSREKKERFSLILESASTNQTSMYLCASSFYTGKANEKLFFGSGTQLSVL.

CDR3 sequence: CASSLVWQGARVNTEAFF. CDR3 DNA sequence: TGTGCCAGCAGTTTGGTTTGGCAGGGGGCCCGAGTGAACACTGAAGCTTTCTTT. V and J are TRBV12-3 or TRBV12-4 and TRBJ1-1, with TRBD1 identical over 8 bases. The CDR3 spans 18 residues. J gave up 0 bases and V 3 bases, and 12 bases lay outside the gene matches.

The rearrangement links TRBV7-9 to TRBJ2-2; possible D gene TRBD2, 5 bases. The CDR3 is 15 residues long. Per germline, CDR1 SEHNR and CDR2 FQNEAQ (reference sequence). V lost 1 base, J lost 7 bases, and 13 bases lay in between. The CDR3 nucleotides are TGTGCCAGCAGCTTAGGGACTCAATCAGGCGGGGAGCTGTTTTTT. It yields the protein CASSLGTQSGGELFF.

The rearrangement uses TRBV29-1 and TRBJ2-5; D is tentatively TRBD1 or TRBD2 (5 bases each). The germline gives CDR1 SQVTM, CDR2 ANQGSEA. V shed 0 bases and J shed 5 bases, with 13 bases lying between them. The CDR3 has 14 residues. CDR3 DNA sequence: TGCAGCGTTGAAGAAAGGGCAGGGACGGAGACCCAGTACTTC. It is translated as CSVEERAGTETQYF. Full variable domain (missing parts from reference TRBV29-1 and TRBJ2-5): SAVISQKPSRDICQRGTSLTIQCQVDSQVTMMFWYRQQPGQSLTLIATANQGSEATYESGFVIDKFPISRPNLTFSTLTVSNMSPEDSSIYLCSVEERAGTETQYFGPGTRLLVL.

V and J are TRBV29-1 and TRBJ2-7, with D maybe TRBD2 (5 bases). The V end was cut by 4 bases, the J end by 6 bases, with 13 bases between. Germline loops: CDR1 SQVTM, CDR2 ANQGSEA. The CDR3 is 12 residues long. DNA for the CDR3: TGCAGCGTTGGGAGACTACCCGGCGAGCAGTACTTC. The encoded protein is CSVGRLPGEQYF.

The V gene is TRBV29-1, the J gene TRBJ1-6, with D possibly TRBD1 on 5 matching bases. With 4 bases removed from V and 0 bases from J, the gap between germline ends came to 13 bases. CDR1 and CDR2 from the germline V gene are SQVTM and ANQGSEA. The CDR3 is made up of 16 amino acids. In DNA form, the CDR3 reads TGCAGCGTTGCGGGACCCCTGAGCTCCTATAATTCACCCCTCCACTTT. This sequence encodes CSVAGPLSSYNSPLHF.

J is TRBJ2-7 and V is TRBV5-5, with D possibly matching TRBD1 (7 bases). The ends were cut back, 2 bases at V and 4 bases at J, with 10 bases in the middle. Looked up from germline, CDR1 is SGHKS and CDR2 is YYEKEE (reference sequence). This CDR3 spans 13 amino acids. The CDR3 spells CASSFSGGYEQYF. DNA of the CDR3: TGTGCCAGCAGCTTCTCAGGGGGGTACGAGCAGTACTTC. The full variable domain, completed using reference TRBV5-5 and TRBJ2-7, is DAGVTQSPTHLIKTRGQQVTLRCSPISGHKSVSWYQQVLGQGPQFIFQYYEKEERGRGNFPDRFSARQFPNYSSELNVNALLLGDSALYLCASSFSGGYEQYFGPGTRLTVT.

V is TRBV19 and J is TRBJ2-7, with a possible D match to TRBD2 (5 bases). The V gene lost 1 base and the J gene lost 3 bases, with 13 bases spanning the gap. The CDR3 spans 15 residues. Germline loops: CDR1 LNHDA, CDR2 SQIVND (reference sequence). CDR3 residues: CASSIGGSLGYEQYF. For the CDR3, the DNA is TGTGCCAGTAGTATAGGTGGGAGCTTAGGCTACGAGCAGTACTTC.

This chain connects TRBV29-1 to TRBJ2-7, with a possible D match to TRBD2 (5 bases). V was shortened by 0 bases and J by 2 bases, with 14 bases between the two germline ends. Germline V gives CDR1 SQVTM, CDR2 ANQGSEA. CDR3 length: 15 residues. CDR3 protein: CSVEEEGTAAYEQYF. CDR3 DNA sequence: TGCAGCGTTGAAGAAGAGGGAACAGCAGCCTACGAGCAGTACTTC.

This rearrangement joins TRBV11-2 to TRBJ2-7; 7 nucleotides match TRBD1. Germline lookup yields CDR1 SGHAT and CDR2 FQNNGV. V shed 7 bases, J shed 0 bases, and the junction held 6 bases outside the gene matches. The CDR3 has 14 amino acids. The CDR3 sequence: CASIPGQSSYEQYF. CDR3 in DNA: TGTGCCAGCATCCCGGGACAGAGCTCCTACGAGCAGTACTTC.

The chain links TRBV5-4 to TRBJ2-1; 8 bases line up with TRBD1. J was trimmed by 8 bases and V by 0 bases; bases with no gene match: 4. The CDR3 loop spans 14 amino acids. CDR1 and CDR2 (germline): SGHNT, YYREEE (reference sequence). CDR3 sequence reads: CASSLERQGYEQFF. The CDR3 DNA follows: TGTGCCAGCAGCTTGGAGAGACAGGGGTATGAGCAGTTCTTC.